This T cell receptor (beta chain) is from a study of blood T cell repertoires in COVID-19 (TCRdb year 2020). As for the study more broadly: The collaborator samples originated in the United States, Italy and Spain and spanned the acute and convalescent phases of COVID-19. Deeply sampled blood TCRbeta repertoires from subjects exposed to, actively infected with, or recovered from COVID-19 were included in the dataset. Where available, HLA class I and class II types were obtained from metadata supplied by the sample provider rather than from assay-based typing. The material from the prospective study consisted of cDNA or gDNA derived from T cells, B-cell-depleted T cells, or PBMCs. The repertoires were made available in a free public database intended to serve as a resource for research on the immune response to SARS-CoV-2. Nearly every sample came with metadata listing a de-identified subject ID, COVID-19 status, age in years and sex. Samples came from the ongoing ImmuneRACE study (first 160 participants) plus 1,254 subjects from 6 global collaborators.

A remark on this clone: What antigen it recognizes has not been identified. Within one base of it there is no much larger clone, and no base qualities were kept.

TCRbeta CDR3 regions were amplified from genomic DNA using the immunoSEQ Assay, a bias-controlled multiplex PCR. On the study's bioinformatics: Nucleated cell counts per sample were estimated from amplification of reference gene primers within the assay. Sequence reads were collapsed and filtered to measure the absolute abundance of every unique TCRbeta CDR3 rearrangement. Productive Simpson clonality was computed per sample as the square root of Simpson's diversity index over productive rearrangements. TCRdb took over this immuneACCESS table, retaining in-frame rearrangements with V and J assigned. Such tables are incomplete; in checked studies, under half of the missing clones stem from an unresolved V gene, and the remainder is unexplained. V and J calls and clone size are given by that table; D and trimming were obtained from the DNA. In this sample the table shows around 170,000 clones, approximately 80% of which occur a single time. The ten largest clones add up to 9.5% to 15% of the sample.

The full study reports these points: The quantity of clinical and demographic metadata differed by source and by participant and was supplied without curation.

Participants in the prospective study were aged about 18 to 89 years, lived in 20 to 30 United States geographic areas, and enrolled through a virtual design. Cohort assignment in the prospective study relied on participant-reported clinical history from a screening survey and a study questionnaire. For ImmuneRACE Cohort 3, a participant was defined as recovered based on two consecutive negative NP/OP PCR tests, clearance by a healthcare professional, or resolution of symptoms. Mobile phlebotomists in the prospective study collected whole blood, serum and a nasopharyngeal or oropharyngeal swab from every participant. Over a roughly 2-month period, participants in the prospective study had the option of providing additional blood draws and questionnaires. Prospective study blood samples were shipped either frozen or at room temperature before DNA extraction. The source is a man in his forties or fifties who had recovered from COVID-19. The specimen sequenced was PBMCs or T cells enriched from blood (not recorded which).

The CDR3 region has the sequence CASSLATGPYEQYF. The DNA reads as follows: TGTGCCAGCAGCTTAGCCACAGGCCCCTACGAGCAGTACTTC. The chain is encoded by TRBV7-9 joined to TRBJ2-7; a weak D assignment points to TRBD1 (5 bases agree). CDR1 and CDR2, per the germline V gene (reference sequence), are SEHNR and FQNEAQ. Taken from cysteine to phenylalanine, the CDR3 has 14 residues. The read is trimmed to its CDR3 DNA, 42 bases read in frame from base 1. V lost 0 bases and J lost 2 bases; the stretch between them is 8 bases long.